Following are 19 T cell receptor beta chains from one sample sequenced in a study of blood T cell repertoires in COVID-19. The protocol was immunoSEQ multiplex PCR, while the TCRdb copy is restricted to in-frame clones and leaves out a portion. The sample lists approximately 97,000 clones; about 84% were seen once. Sequencing was performed on peripheral blood. All receptors derive from a man aged 60-69 years with acute or convalescent COVID-19.

The V gene is TRBV10-2, the J gene TRBJ2-5, with 9 bases lining up with TRBD2. Losses at the gene ends were 4 bases for V and 5 bases for J; bases not matched to a gene: 8. In germline, CDR1 is WSHSY, CDR2 SAAADI. This CDR3 contains 15 residues. The DNA for the CDR3 is TGCGCCAGCAGTGCAGCGGGGGGTACTCGGGAGACCCAGTACTTC. Protein product: CASSAAGGTRETQYF.

Comments on this clone: One end of the junction varies from germline; a read error may be responsible. The chain uses TRBV7-8 and TRBJ2-1; TRBD2 matches 9 bases. This CDR3 has 18 amino acids. Germline CDR1 and CDR2: SGHVS and FQNEAQ. The chain's CDR3 is CASNLDSGSPTYYNEQFF. The CDR3 region has the DNA TGTGCCAGCAACTTAGATAGCGGGAGCCCCACATACTACAATGAGCAGTTCTTC. The whole variable domain, filled in from reference TRBV7-8 and TRBJ2-1, reads GAGVSQSPRYKVAKRGQDVALRCDPISGHVSLFWYQQALGQGPEFLTYFQNEAQLDKSGLPSDRFFAERPEGSVSTLKIQRTQQEDSAVYLCASNLDSGSPTYYNEQFFGPGTRLTVL.

The V gene is TRBV6-1, the J gene TRBJ2-7, with 9 bases lining up with TRBD1. The ends lost 4 bases at V and 4 bases at J; junction bases unmatched: 11. The germline V gene encodes CDR1 MNHNS and CDR2 SASEGT. This CDR3 spans 16 amino acids. CDR3 coding DNA: TGTGCCAGCAGTGGCGCTACAGGGGGCAGTTGGTACGAGCAGTACTTC. Residues: CASSGATGGSWYEQYF.

This clone occurred a few times. The gene calls are TRBV7-6 and TRBJ2-7, with D perhaps matching TRBD1 (7 bases). The germline V gene has CDR1 SGHVS and CDR2 FNYEAQ. V was cut by 2 bases and J by 3 bases, with 14 bases left in between. This CDR3 contains 15 residues. The CDR3 reads CASSLRRDSNYEQYF. In nucleotides, the CDR3 is TGTGCCAGCAGCTTACGGAGGGACAGTAACTACGAGCAGTACTTC.

The chain carries TRBV5-1 and TRBJ2-1; a weak D match, TRBD1 (5 bases). This CDR3 has 15 residues. Trimming removed 1 base at V and 3 bases at J, with 11 bases between. The V gene's germline CDR1 is SGHRS and CDR2 YFSETQ. The CDR3 coding sequence is TGCGCCAGCAGCTTGCAGGGTGGATTCTACAATGAGCAGTTCTTC. Amino acids: CASSLQGGFYNEQFF.

The chain has TRBV5-1 and TRBJ2-5; 10 bases line up with TRBD2. The ends lost 4 bases at V and 4 bases at J; junction bases unmatched: 7. The germline gives CDR1 SGHRS, CDR2 YFSETQ. The CDR3 length is 15 residues. The CDR3 is CASSQSGGGGETQYF. DNA for the CDR3: TGCGCCAGCAGCCAGAGCGGGGGGGGCGGAGAGACCCAGTACTTC. Together with reference TRBV5-1 and TRBJ2-5, the CDR3 gives the full variable domain: KAGVTQTPRYLIKTRGQQVTLSCSPISGHRSVSWYQQTPGQGLQFLFEYFSETQRNKGNFPGRFSGRQFSNSRSEMNVSTLELGDSALYLCASSQSGGGGETQYFGPGTRLLVL.

This chain links TRBV7-9 with TRBJ2-4, with D perhaps matching TRBD2 (5 bases). The CDR3 contains 16 residues. Germline CDR1 reads SEHNR; CDR2 reads FQNEAQ (reference sequence). The V end lost 4 bases, the J end lost 1 base, and 14 bases lay between the germline ends. This chain's CDR3 is CASSSSRSGAKNIQYF. The CDR3 DNA is TGTGCCAGCAGCTCATCAAGGTCGGGGGCCAAAAACATTCAGTACTTC.

The chain carries TRBV2 and TRBJ1-1; D call uncertain. Germline CDR1 and CDR2: SNHLY and FYNNEI. V dropped 5 bases and J dropped 1 base, with 11 bases sitting between them. The length of the CDR3 is 14 residues. CDR3 in amino acids: CASSKHTKNTEAFF. In DNA form, the CDR3 reads TGTGCCAGCAGTAAACACACTAAGAACACTGAAGCTTTCTTT.

This clone was counted a single time. V gene TRBV28 combines with J gene TRBJ2-5; 7 bases line up with TRBD2. The V segment lost 2 bases and the J segment 0 bases; nucleotides outside the gene matches: 3. Germline lookup yields CDR1 MDHEN and CDR2 SYDVKM. The CDR3 is made up of 15 amino acids. CDR3 in amino acids: CASSLGGRNQETQYF. CDR3 DNA: TGTGCCAGCAGTTTAGGCGGGAGAAACCAAGAGACCCAGTACTTC.

The chain has TRBV5-1 and TRBJ2-7; 8 positions agree with TRBD1. The CDR3 length is 14 residues. With V trimmed by 3 bases and J by 5 bases, 7 bases remained unmatched. Germline V gene data show CDR1 as SGHRS and CDR2 as YFSETQ. The CDR3 reads CASSSGQGGNEQYF. The CDR3 DNA sequence: TGCGCCAGCAGCTCCGGACAGGGAGGCAACGAGCAGTACTTC.

This chain joins TRBV5-4 and TRBJ1-2; no definite D call. This CDR3 contains 15 residues. With 1 base removed from V and 2 bases from J, the gap between germline ends came to 12 bases. The germline V gene has CDR1 SGHNT and CDR2 YYREEE (reference sequence). Written as DNA, the CDR3 is TGTGCCAGCAGCTTGAGCTCGGGGTTCAACTATGGCTACACCTTC. Translated: CASSLSSGFNYGYTF. The complete variable domain, with remaining parts taken from reference TRBV5-4 and TRBJ1-2, reads ETGVTQSPTHLIKTRGQQVTLRCSSQSGHNTVSWYQQALGQGPQFIFQYYREEENGRGNFPPRFSGLQFPNYSSELNVNALELDDSALYLCASSLSSGFNYGYTFGSGTRLTVV.

The chain employs TRBV7-9 and TRBJ2-1; 11 bases align to TRBD2. The V and J ends lost 8 bases and 6 bases, in that order; junction bases with no gene match: 6. From germline, CDR1 is SEHNR and CDR2 FQNEAQ (reference sequence). The CDR3 runs to 14 residues. This CDR3 reads CASAGTSGSNEQFF. CDR3 DNA: TGTGCCAGCGCTGGGACTAGCGGCTCCAATGAGCAGTTCTTC.

The chain links TRBV6-5 to TRBJ2-5; D uncertain. Germline V gives CDR1 MNHEY, CDR2 SVGAGI. The germline V and J ends were trimmed by 2 bases and 1 base, with 5 bases remaining between them. The CDR3 runs 13 residues. The CDR3 bases are TGTGCCAGCAGTTACGTCCTCCAAGAGACCCAGTACTTC. This encodes CASSYVLQETQYF.

V is TRBV24-1 and J is TRBJ2-1; 8 bases are a match to TRBD2. CDR1 is KGHDR and CDR2 is SFDVKD in the germline V gene. V shed 5 bases and J 7 bases; nucleotides not matched to a gene: 6. The CDR3 contains 14 residues. In nucleotides, the CDR3 is TGTGCCACCAGTGTCGGGGGGGCCGAAAATGAGCAGTTCTTC. It codes for CATSVGGAENEQFF.

In nucleotides, the CDR3 is TGTGCCAGCAGCCAAGATGGGGGGGGGCTCGTGGCTCAGCCCCAGCATTTT. Translating it yields CASSQDGGGLVAQPQHF. V gene TRBV3-1 (or the pseudogene TRBV3-2) combines with J gene TRBJ1-5; D might be TRBD1 (6 bases). V was trimmed by 0 bases and J by 6 bases, leaving 18 bases between them. The CDR3 is 17 amino acids. Germline CDR1 reads LGHDT; CDR2 reads YNNKEL (reference sequence).

CDR3 bases: TGTGCCAGCAGTTACTCGTGGGACACCGGGAATGAGCAGTTCTTC. This encodes CASSYSWDTGNEQFF. This chain links TRBV6-5 with TRBJ2-1, with D maybe TRBD1 (6 bases). The CDR3 is 15 amino acids. V was shortened by 0 bases and J by 7 bases, with 13 bases between the two germline ends. Looked up from germline, CDR1 is MNHEY and CDR2 is SVGAGI.

This clone was observed a handful of times. The DNA of the CDR3 is TGTGCCAGCAGCTTAGGAGATCGGAGATACAATGAGCAGTTCTTC. It yields the protein CASSLGDRRYNEQFF. The chain employs TRBV13 and TRBJ2-1; D ambiguous. The CDR3 has 15 residues. CDR1 PRHDT and CDR2 FYEKMQ come from the germline V gene (reference sequence). Trimming stripped 0 bases from V and 4 bases from J, with 10 bases between.

This clone was picked up a small number of times. The rearrangement links TRBV27 to TRBJ2-1, with TRBD2 matching 7 bases. CDR1 is MNHEY and CDR2 is SMNVEV in the germline V gene (reference sequence). This CDR3 is 16 amino acids long. Trimming at V came to 2 bases and at J to 7 bases, leaving 11 bases not matched to a gene. CDR3 sequence (DNA): TGTGCCAGCAGTTTAGAATCGCGGGGGTGGTCGAATGAGCAGTTCTTC. It codes for CASSLESRGWSNEQFF.

The chain is built from TRBV7-8 and TRBJ2-3, with 9 positions matching TRBD2. Trimming took 1 base from V and 10 from J; bases not matched to a gene: 6. Germline V CDR1 and CDR2: SGHVS, FQNEAQ. The CDR3 totals 14 residues. Here the CDR3 reads CASSLVFGGGAQYF. DNA of the CDR3: TGTGCCAGCAGCTTAGTGTTCGGCGGGGGGGCGCAGTATTTT.